This passage covers 18 T cell receptor beta chains from one sample sequenced in a study of cytomegalovirus exposure and HLA in healthy donors. Amplification used 60 Vbeta primers and 13 Jbeta primers. TCRdb keeps only in-frame clones here, not all; method: immunoSEQ multiplex PCR. The sample includes a few hundred thousand clones, 85% to 90% seen only once; the top ten take 2% to 3%. The sequenced sample consisted of PBMCs. The receptor set was obtained from a woman aged 18-35 years in good health and CMV-seronegative.

V usage is TRBV7-9 and J usage is TRBJ1-2, with a tentative D call TRBD1 (6 bases). This CDR3 spans 17 amino acids. The germline V gene encodes CDR1 SEHNR and CDR2 FQNEAQ (reference sequence). Trimming took 6 bases from V and 3 from J, leaving 23 bases between them. The chain's CDR3 is CASSRGARGPEDYGYTF. CDR3 nucleotide sequence: TGTGCCAGCAGTCGGGGGGCTAGGGGACCGGAGGACTATGGCTACACCTTC.

DNA of the CDR3: TGTGCCAGCAGATGGAGGGGACAGGGGAACACCGGGGAGCTGTTTTTT. Amino acids: CASRWRGQGNTGELFF. The chain recombines TRBV7-9 with TRBJ2-2; 9 nucleotides align to TRBD1. J gave up 1 base and V 6 bases, and 6 bases lay outside the gene matches. This CDR3 contains 16 residues. From germline, CDR1 is SEHNR and CDR2 FQNEAQ (reference sequence).

V is TRBV6-6 and J is TRBJ1-2; weak D call: TRBD1 (6 bases). V lost 6 bases to trimming and J lost 3 bases, with 11 bases between them. Germline values: CDR1 MNHNY, CDR2 SVGAGI (reference sequence). CDR3 length: 13 amino acids. This chain's CDR3 is CASSPEGDYGYTF. The CDR3 region has the DNA TGTGCCAGCAGCCCCGAGGGGGACTATGGCTACACCTTC.

This clone was detected only once. The rearrangement joins TRBV7-2 to TRBJ2-2; possibly TRBD1 for D (5 bases). CDR1 is SGHTA and CDR2 is FQGNSA in the germline V gene. This CDR3 spans 18 amino acids. Trimming cost V 4 bases and J 1 base, with 19 bases left between them. CDR3 nucleotide sequence: TGTGCCAGCAGCTGGGGTGCCTGGGGCGTGGGGAACACCGGGGAGCTGTTTTTT. Translation: CASSWGAWGVGNTGELFF.

The chain carries TRBV6-5 and TRBJ1-1; D gene unclear. V dropped 5 bases and J dropped 1 base, with 11 bases sitting between them. There are 14 residues in the CDR3. Germline values: CDR1 MNHEY, CDR2 SVGAGI. The CDR3 bases are TGTGCCAGCAGTGAATATATAGAGAACACTGAAGCTTTCTTT. This encodes CASSEYIENTEAFF.

The V call is TRBV6-5, the J call TRBJ1-2; D perhaps matches TRBD1 (5 bases). The CDR3 is made up of 16 amino acids. V lost 0 bases and J 4 bases, leaving 15 bases between the germline ends. Germline V lookup: CDR1 MNHEY, CDR2 SVGAGI. The CDR3 coding sequence is TGTGCCAGCAGTTACTCTACTATTAGGGGCGTCTATGGCTACACCTTC. Translating gives CASSYSTIRGVYGYTF.

This chain joins TRBV27 and TRBJ2-7, with 7 bases lining up with TRBD1. The CDR3 covers 20 residues. With 7 bases clipped from V and 3 bases from J, the junction kept 27 bases outside the gene matches. The germline gives CDR1 MNHEY, CDR2 SMNVEV (reference sequence). The CDR3 region has the DNA TGTGCCAGCACCCTCACCGGTGAGGGCTCGGGGCAGGGGGAATACTACGAGCAGTACTTC. Residues: CASTLTGEGSGQGEYYEQYF.

There are a few counts of this clone. J is TRBJ1-6 and V is TRBV2; possible D gene TRBD1, 5 bases. The CDR3 spans 13 residues. V shed 7 bases and J shed 6 bases, with 10 bases lying between them. Germline CDR1 and CDR2: SNHLY and FYNNEI. CDR3 amino acids: CASTDIPNSPLHF. CDR3 bases: TGTGCCAGCACGGACATACCTAATTCACCCCTCCACTTT.

The chain uses TRBV5-4 and TRBJ2-3; perhaps TRBD2 as D (6 bases). V was shortened by 0 bases and J by 0 bases, with 8 bases between the two germline ends. The CDR3 extends over 15 amino acids. Germline CDR1 reads SGHNT; CDR2 reads YYREEE (reference sequence). CDR3 protein: CASSLARGSTDTQYF. Here the CDR3 DNA reads TGTGCCAGCAGCTTGGCACGGGGGAGCACAGATACGCAGTATTTT. The entire variable domain, with the rest obtained from reference TRBV5-4 and TRBJ2-3, is as follows: ETGVTQSPTHLIKTRGQQVTLRCSSQSGHNTVSWYQQALGQGPQFIFQYYREEENGRGNFPPRFSGLQFPNYSSELNVNALELDDSALYLCASSLARGSTDTQYFGPGTRLTVL.

The rearrangement joins TRBV11-2 to TRBJ2-1; a weak D match, TRBD2 (6 bases). This CDR3 is 13 amino acids long. CDR1 and CDR2 (germline): SGHAT, FQNNGV. Trimming removed 5 bases from V and 12 bases from J, with 17 bases in between. DNA for the CDR3: TGTGCCAGCAGCCCGGGGATCGGGGGAGGGCAGTTCTTC. Translation gives CASSPGIGGGQFF.

This clone was recorded a few times. The rearrangement uses TRBV23-1 and TRBJ1-2; D gene uncertain. TRBV23-1 belongs to the ORF category, with a function that is uncertain. With 7 bases removed from V and 4 bases from J, the gap between germline ends came to 16 bases. This CDR3 has 14 residues. The CDR3, as DNA: TGCGCCAGCAAAAAACATCAGGTTGCCTATGGCTACACCTTC. This translates into CASKKHQVAYGYTF.

The gene calls are TRBV7-9 and TRBJ2-3; a possible D gene is TRBD1 (6 bases). This CDR3 has 16 amino acids. CDR1 SEHNR and CDR2 FQNEAQ come from the germline V gene (reference sequence). The germline V and J ends were trimmed by 5 bases and 3 bases, with 18 bases remaining between them. CDR3 nucleotides: TGTGCCAGCAGCGAGGATGGGACAAAGAAAACAGATACGCAGTATTTT. It translates to CASSEDGTKKTDTQYF. Together with reference TRBV7-9 and TRBJ2-3, the CDR3 gives the full variable domain: DTGVSQNPRHKITKRGQNVTFRCDPISEHNRLYWYRQTLGQGPEFLTYFQNEAQLEKSRLLSDRFSAERPKGSFSTLEIQRTEQGDSAMYLCASSEDGTKKTDTQYFGPGTRLTVL.

This clone was counted between two and nine times. The chain is built from TRBV2 and TRBJ2-7; 11 bases match TRBD1. CDR1 is SNHLY and CDR2 is FYNNEI in the germline V gene. The CDR3 length is 14 residues. With V trimmed by 6 bases and J by 3 bases, 4 bases remained unmatched. CDR3 loop: CASRRTGGFYEQYF. In nucleotides, the CDR3 is TGTGCCAGCAGGCGGACAGGGGGCTTCTACGAGCAGTACTTC.

The chain uses TRBV7-2 and TRBJ2-5; maybe TRBD2 (5 bases). CDR3 length: 14 residues. Germline-derived CDR1 and CDR2 are SGHTA and FQGNSA. Trimming removed 0 bases at V and 5 bases at J, with 10 bases between. CDR3: CASSLARTRETQYF. CDR3 coding DNA: TGTGCCAGCAGCTTAGCGCGGACTCGTGAGACCCAGTACTTC. The full variable domain, completed using reference TRBV7-2 and TRBJ2-5, is GAGVSQSPSNKVTEKGKDVELRCDPISGHTALYWYRQSLGQGLEFLIYFQGNSAPDKSGLPSDRFSAERTGGSVSTLTIQRTQQEDSAVYLCASSLARTRETQYFGPGTRLLVL.

Comments on this clone: The same CDR3 can be traced to other DNA sequences in this sample. This chain uses TRBV7-2 with TRBJ2-3; TRBD2 matches 9 bases. Germline CDR1 reads SGHTA; CDR2 reads FQGNSA. V lost 1 base and J lost 3; bases outside the gene matches: 2. This CDR3 contains 15 residues. The CDR3 loop is CASSLVAGGTDTQYF. The CDR3 DNA reads TGTGCCAGCAGCTTAGTCGCGGGGGGGACAGATACGCAGTATTTT.

About this clone itself: Mismatch with germline at one junction end may stem from a read error. The same CDR3 is also encoded by other DNA sequences in this sample. The rearrangement links TRBV7-9 to TRBJ2-7; D may be TRBD1 (6 bases). Germline V gene data show CDR1 as SEHNR and CDR2 as FQNEAQ (reference sequence). The CDR3 is 12 residues long. CDR3 bases: TGTTCCAGCAGCCAGGGGACCTACGAGCAGTACTTC. Amino acid sequence: CSSSQGTYEQYF.

The chain links TRBV19 to TRBJ2-4, with D possibly TRBD1 on 5 matching bases. Germline assignment: CDR1 LNHDA and CDR2 SQIVND (reference sequence). The V end lost 10 bases, the J end lost 2 bases, and 18 bases lay between the germline ends. This CDR3 contains 15 residues. The CDR3 sequence: CATTSGLLPKNIQYF. DNA of the CDR3: TGTGCCACTACATCAGGGTTATTACCCAAAAACATTCAGTACTTC.

This chain uses TRBV5-5 with TRBJ1-2; 10 bases are a match to TRBD1. The CDR3 is made up of 15 amino acids. With V trimmed by 7 bases and J by 1 base, 7 bases remained unmatched. Germline V gives CDR1 SGHKS, CDR2 YYEKEE (reference sequence). The CDR3 is CASHPGTGVNYGYTF. CDR3 sequence (DNA): TGTGCCAGCCATCCCGGGACAGGGGTTAACTATGGCTACACCTTC.